A selection of T cell receptor beta chains follows, all from one sample in a study of blood T cell repertoires in COVID-19. The protocol was immunoSEQ multiplex PCR, while the TCRdb copy is restricted to in-frame clones and leaves out a portion. This table has 300,000 to 400,000 clones, approximately 87% appearing once. Source material: peripheral blood. The receptors here all came from a woman aged 45-59 years who had recovered from COVID-19. The CDR3 runs from the conserved cysteine through the conserved F or W. Each record gives: CDR3 length, V gene, CDR3 protein.

cdr3_length: 16; v_call: TRBV7-9; cdr3_aa: CASSLSSLAGTGELFF
cdr3_length: 12; v_call: TRBV6-5; cdr3_aa: CASGLQGLEQYF
cdr3_length: 13; v_call: TRBV19; cdr3_aa: CASTRDRVSEQYF
cdr3_length: 14; v_call: TRBV6-5; cdr3_aa: CASSLASGPYEQYF
cdr3_length: 14; v_call: TRBV19; cdr3_aa: CASSLDRERQPQHF
cdr3_length: 13; v_call: TRBV6-5; cdr3_aa: CASRGGGTGELFF
cdr3_length: 15; v_call: TRBV28; cdr3_aa: CASSSGTHMNTEAFF
cdr3_length: 14; v_call: TRBV18; cdr3_aa: CASSPSGRAETQYF
cdr3_length: 16; v_call: TRBV7-9; cdr3_aa: CASSPGPSGSSIEQFF
cdr3_length: 15; v_call: TRBV6-5; cdr3_aa: CASSPGHLAKNIQYF
cdr3_length: 15; v_call: TRBV7-2; cdr3_aa: CASSSQTGGSEKLFF
cdr3_length: 16; v_call: TRBV9; cdr3_aa: CASSFVTSGRRETQYF
cdr3_length: 16; v_call: TRBV4-1; cdr3_aa: CASSQENLVAGGEQYF
cdr3_length: 15; v_call: TRBV11-2; cdr3_aa: CASSFAGARHETQYF
cdr3_length: 12; v_call: TRBV2; cdr3_aa: CASSLQGGEQYF
cdr3_length: 15; v_call: TRBV23-1; cdr3_aa: CASSQSPGLDGELFF
cdr3_length: 15; v_call: TRBV9; cdr3_aa: CASSPRDSRTDTQYF
cdr3_length: 19; v_call: TRBV19; cdr3_aa: CASSTLVTDHPLSNQPQHF
cdr3_length: 19; v_call: TRBV4-3; cdr3_aa: CASSRITSGGAGGTDTQYF
cdr3_length: 15; v_call: TRBV10-3; cdr3_aa: CAISEMTSGSYEQYF
cdr3_length: 17; v_call: TRBV2; cdr3_aa: CASSRDRGSLLGYEQYF
cdr3_length: 14; v_call: TRBV11-2; cdr3_aa: CASSLKHSGNTIYF
cdr3_length: 17; v_call: TRBV7-8; cdr3_aa: CASSLMGQGRMNTEAFF
cdr3_length: 14; v_call: TRBV29-1; cdr3_aa: CSVDAAGGWGEQFF
cdr3_length: 12; v_call: TRBV7-9; cdr3_aa: CASSLPSNEAFF
cdr3_length: 14; v_call: TRBV15; cdr3_aa: CATSRDQDSYEQYF
cdr3_length: 16; v_call: TRBV6-2/TRBV6-3; cdr3_aa: CASSSWTSGSVETQYF
cdr3_length: 12; v_call: TRBV7-9; cdr3_aa: CASSLVGVEQYF
cdr3_length: 14; v_call: TRBV19; cdr3_aa: CASVESSGANVLTF
cdr3_length: 14; v_call: TRBV6-5; cdr3_aa: CASSPRAGDYEQYF
cdr3_length: 15; v_call: TRBV9; cdr3_aa: CASSVEEGSYNEQFF
cdr3_length: 13; v_call: TRBV4-1; cdr3_aa: CASSQTRGEKLFF
cdr3_length: 16; v_call: TRBV30; cdr3_aa: CAWSGRDRGHNEKLFF
cdr3_length: 16; v_call: TRBV9; cdr3_aa: CASSVDGQSSGNTIYF
cdr3_length: 14; v_call: TRBV4-3; cdr3_aa: CASSEGKGLYEQYF
cdr3_length: 13; v_call: TRBV6-5; cdr3_aa: CASKPGASYEQYF
cdr3_length: 14; v_call: TRBV5-1; cdr3_aa: CASRFDLYQETQYF
cdr3_length: 18; v_call: TRBV9; cdr3_aa: CASSLTGTSGSFDHEQYF
cdr3_length: 14; v_call: TRBV14; cdr3_aa: CASSPRSVFAEAFF
cdr3_length: 12; v_call: TRBV6-2/TRBV6-3; cdr3_aa: CASSYLRETQYF
cdr3_length: 15; v_call: TRBV7-8; cdr3_aa: CASSGLAENTGELFF
cdr3_length: 13; v_call: TRBV5-1; cdr3_aa: CASSLHGDTEAFF
cdr3_length: 16; v_call: TRBV7-8; cdr3_aa: CASSAHRDRTHQPQHF
cdr3_length: 13; v_call: TRBV7-2; cdr3_aa: CASSSQGRTEAFF
cdr3_length: 13; v_call: TRBV3-1/TRBV3-2; cdr3_aa: CASSSGGSYEQYF
cdr3_length: 15; v_call: TRBV3-1/TRBV3-2; cdr3_aa: CASSQTTGQSETQYF